This entry lists 23 T cell receptor beta chains sequenced from one sample in a study of regulatory T cells in long-lasting Graves disease. According to the study, TCR beta libraries were built with iRepertoire HTBI primers and CDR3-region Arm-PCR. TCRdb fed the multiplex PCR reads into MiXCR, producing one record per CDR3 protein. Of around 240,000 distinct CDR3 sequences in the sample, 15% to 20% were seen once. The time point: newly diagnosed GD, antithyroid drugs for less than 3 months. There was RNA extracted from PBMCs, and the TCR library was made from it. In addition, the sample was reused for a study of T cells in Graves' hyperthyroidism and ophthalmopathy.

Sequencing was performed on peripheral blood mononuclear cells (PBMCs), taken at new diagnosis, from a patient treated with antithyroid drugs. Receptors originate from a young woman with Graves disease.

This clonotype has at least ten counts. The chain carries TRBV7-9 and TRBJ1-6; TRBD1 matches 9 bases. The CDR3 runs to 16 residues. The germline V gene encodes CDR1 SEHNR and CDR2 FQNEAQ (reference sequence). The V segment lost 5 bases and the J segment 8 bases; nucleotides outside the gene matches: 10. This CDR3 is CASSHRQGENYSPLHF. The CDR3 DNA follows: TGTGCCAGCAGCCATAGACAGGGGGAGAATTATTCACCCCTCCACTTT. Full variable domain (outside the CDR3, taken from reference TRBV7-9 and TRBJ1-6): DTGVSQNPRHKITKRGQNVTFRCDPISEHNRLYWYRQTLGQGPEFLTYFQNEAQLEKSRLLSDRFSAERPKGSFSTLEIQRTEQGDSAMYLCASSHRQGENYSPLHFGNGTRLTVT.

The CDR3 loop is CSARPTGHPNTGELFF. The CDR3 nucleotides read TGCAGTGCTAGACCAACGGGACACCCGAACACCGGGGAGCTGTTTTTT. V and J are TRBV20-1 and TRBJ2-2; TRBD1 is a possible D gene (6 bases). This CDR3 spans 16 amino acids. The germline gives CDR1 DFQATT, CDR2 SNEGSKA (reference sequence). The ends were cut back, 2 bases at V and 0 bases at J, with 13 bases in the middle.

This clonotype has ten or more counts. This sequence joins TRBV6-2 or TRBV6-3 and TRBJ2-7; the D gene is possibly TRBD2 (5 bases). The germline V gene has CDR1 MNHEY and CDR2 SVGEGT. The CDR3 totals 14 residues. Trimming removed 7 bases at V and 2 bases at J, with 15 bases between. CDR3 sequence reads: CASTDWTSAYEQYF. The CDR3 coding sequence is TGTGCCAGCACGGACTGGACCTCGGCCTACGAGCAGTACTTC.

This clonotype has ten or more counts. J is TRBJ1-1 and V is TRBV6-1, with D perhaps matching TRBD1 (5 bases). V shed 7 bases and J shed 4 bases, with 10 bases lying between them. The CDR3 runs to 12 residues. Germline CDR1 and CDR2: MNHNS and SASEGT. CDR3 nucleotide sequence: TGTGCCAGCACAGGGATTTCCACTGAAGCTTTCTTT. Translated, it gives CASTGISTEAFF.

Many counts were recorded for this clonotype. The rearrangement joins TRBV2 to TRBJ1-5; D call uncertain. This CDR3 spans 13 amino acids. V was clipped by 7 bases and J by 7 bases, with 14 bases between them. Germline assignment: CDR1 SNHLY and CDR2 FYNNEI. This CDR3 is CASMEEVGQPQHF. The CDR3 DNA reads as TGTGCCAGCATGGAAGAGGTGGGGCAGCCCCAGCATTTT.

This clonotype was detected ten times or more. V and J are TRBV2 and TRBJ1-1; possibly TRBD1 for D (5 bases). The CDR3 loop spans 10 amino acids. In germline, CDR1 is SNHLY, CDR2 FYNNEI. CDR3 sequence reads: CLPEGHVAFF. The CDR3 DNA follows: TGTCTTCCCGAGGGGCACGTCGCTTTCTTT.

This clonotype was observed at least ten times. The chain has TRBV18 and TRBJ1-5, with TRBD1 identical over 9 bases. The V gene's germline CDR1 is KGHSH and CDR2 LQKENI. V gave up 5 bases and J gave up 7 bases; unmatched junction bases: 6. The CDR3 sequence is 14 residues long. CDR3 in amino acids: CASSGGTGRQPQHF. The CDR3 nucleotides are TGTGCCAGCTCAGGGGGGACAGGGAGACAGCCCCAGCATTTT. Full variable domain (rest looked up from reference TRBV18 and TRBJ1-5): NAGVMQNPRHLVRRRGQEARLRCSPMKGHSHVYWYRQLPEEGLKFMVYLQKENIIDESGMPKERFSAEFPKEGPSILRIQQVVRGDSAAYFCASSGGTGRQPQHFGDGTRLSIL.

J is TRBJ1-2 and V is TRBV6-9, with 9 nucleotides matching TRBD1. Germline trimming cut 3 bases from V and 7 bases from J; bases unmatched to any gene: 6. Germline CDR1 and CDR2: MNHGY and SVAAGI. This CDR3 spans 14 amino acids. In DNA, the CDR3 is TGTGCCAGCAGTTACGAGGGACAGGGAATTGGCTACACCTTC. Encoded protein: CASSYEGQGIGYTF.

This clonotype was counted a few times. This chain connects TRBV27 to TRBJ2-7, with 7 nucleotides matching TRBD2. J gave up 7 bases and V 2 bases, and 5 bases lay outside the gene matches. CDR1 is MNHEY and CDR2 is SMNVEV in the germline V gene (reference sequence). The CDR3 runs 13 residues. This CDR3 is CASSLMGGVEQYF. The CDR3 DNA sequence: TGTGCCAGCAGTTTAATGGGGGGGGTTGAGCAGTACTTC.

Ten or more counts support this clonotype. The CDR3 sequence is CASSLVSDEAFF. Written as DNA, the CDR3 is TGCGCCAGCAGCTTGGTGTCAGATGAAGCTTTCTTT. J is TRBJ1-1 and V is TRBV5-1, with D uncertain. This CDR3 contains 12 residues. Germline CDR1 is SGHRS and CDR2 is YFSETQ. V was trimmed by 0 bases and J by 7 bases, leaving 7 bases between them.

This clonotype was picked up many times. The chain recombines TRBV6-1 with TRBJ2-7; possibly TRBD1 for D (5 bases). V was clipped by 6 bases and J by 3 bases, with 15 bases between them. Looked up from germline, CDR1 is MNHNS and CDR2 is SASEGT. The CDR3 covers 14 residues. The DNA for the CDR3 is TGTGCCAGCAGAGGGGTGCAGGACCACTACGAGCAGTACTTC. Encoded protein: CASRGVQDHYEQYF.

V is TRBV27 and J is TRBJ1-6; 8 bases are a match to TRBD1. V lost 8 bases and J lost 7; bases outside the gene matches: 10. The CDR3 totals 15 residues. Per germline, CDR1 MNHEY and CDR2 SMNVEV (reference sequence). CDR3 loop: CASGALGQGNSPLHF. CDR3 nucleotide sequence: TGTGCCAGCGGAGCGCTCGGACAGGGCAATTCACCCCTCCACTTT.

At least ten counts were recorded for this clonotype. V usage is TRBV7-2 and J usage is TRBJ2-7; D tentatively fits TRBD1 or TRBD2 (5 bases each). The V and J ends lost 8 bases and 3 bases respectively, with 17 bases between them. Germline V lookup: CDR1 SGHTA, CDR2 FQGNSA. This CDR3 is 14 amino acids long. CDR3 region: CASGGSVEDYEQYF. The CDR3 DNA reads TGTGCCAGCGGGGGAAGTGTGGAGGACTACGAGCAGTACTTC.

The V gene is TRBV6-8, the J gene TRBJ2-4, with TRBD1 identical over 9 bases. CDR3 length equals 16 residues. From germline, CDR1 is MNHGY and CDR2 SAAAGT. The ends lost 6 bases at V and 4 bases at J; junction bases unmatched: 10. For the CDR3, the DNA is TGTGCCAGCAGCCCCGTAAGCGGACAGGGGAAAAACATTCAGTACTTC. Protein sequence: CASSPVSGQGKNIQYF.

The chain is built from TRBV5-1 and TRBJ1-2; 7 bases match TRBD1. V was pared by 5 bases and J by 4 bases, with 8 bases of the junction left unmatched. CDR3 length: 14 amino acids. Germline assignment: CDR1 SGHRS and CDR2 YFSETQ. The CDR3 protein is CASSSGTDSYGYTF. In DNA form, the CDR3 reads TGCGCCAGCAGTTCCGGGACAGACTCCTATGGCTACACCTTC.

Many counts were recorded for this clonotype. The rearrangement joins TRBV11-2 to TRBJ2-7, with 10 bases aligning to TRBD1. V lost 5 bases, J lost 3 bases, and 1 base stayed unmatched. CDR3 length: 13 residues. The germline gives CDR1 SGHAT, CDR2 FQNNGV. The CDR3 DNA follows: TGTGCCAGCAGCCGGGACAGGGGCTACGAGCAGTACTTC. Translating gives CASSRDRGYEQYF. Combining the CDR3 with reference TRBV11-2 and TRBJ2-7 gives the whole variable domain EAGVAQSPRYKIIEKRQSVAFWCNPISGHATLYWYQQILGQGPKLLIQFQNNGVVDDSQLPKDRFSAERLKGVDSTLKIQPAKLEDSAVYLCASSRDRGYEQYFGPGTRLTVT.

This clonotype was observed a handful of times. A much larger clone sits a single nucleotide away, making a read error possible. The gene calls are TRBV29-1 and TRBJ1-1, with D uncertain. The CDR3 length is 14 residues. From germline, CDR1 is SQVTM and CDR2 ANQGSEA. The CDR3 is CNTEGKQMNTEAFF. The CDR3 DNA follows: TGCAACACCGAAGGAAAACAGATGAACACTGAAGCTTTCTTT.

The chain recombines TRBV20-1 with TRBJ1-6; the match to TRBD1 covers 7 bases. The germline V gene encodes CDR1 DFQATT and CDR2 SNEGSKA (reference sequence). The CDR3 contains 12 residues. V trimming: 5 bases; J trimming: 10 bases; junction bases outside the gene matches: 5. CDR3 loop: CSAHGQESPLHF. The CDR3 bases are TGCAGTGCTCATGGACAGGAATCACCCCTCCACTTT.

This clonotype was detected ten times or more. The CDR3 nucleotides read TGCAGTGCTAGAGAGCTTAGCGGGGGTGCGCTGGATACGCAGTATTTT. Residues: CSARELSGGALDTQYF. The rearrangement links TRBV20-1 to TRBJ2-3, with 9 bases that match TRBD2. The junction had 10 bases not matched to a gene; V was cut back by 0 bases and J by 6 bases. The germline gives CDR1 DFQATT, CDR2 SNEGSKA (reference sequence). The CDR3 loop spans 16 amino acids.

This clonotype was detected ten times or more. The chain has TRBV27 and TRBJ2-3; D uncertain. Trimming cost V 4 bases and J 6 bases, with 11 bases left between them. Germline values: CDR1 MNHEY, CDR2 SMNVEV (reference sequence). The CDR3 is 13 amino acids. The CDR3 here is CASSYGLGDTQYF. In DNA form, the CDR3 reads TGTGCCAGCAGTTACGGGCTAGGGGATACGCAGTATTTT.

This clonotype has ten or more counts. This chain connects TRBV20-1 to TRBJ1-4; perhaps TRBD1 as D (5 bases). V was cut by 0 bases and J by 5 bases, with 13 bases left in between. Germline CDR1 DFQATT, CDR2 SNEGSKA (reference sequence). The CDR3 contains 15 residues. CDR3 sequence (DNA): TGCAGTGCTAGAGAAACTTCAGGGCCCAATGAAAAACTGTTTTTT. Its translation: CSARETSGPNEKLFF.

This clonotype has ten or more counts. V and J are TRBV5-1 and TRBJ2-1, with D perhaps TRBD1 or TRBD2 (6 bases each). CDR1 SGHRS and CDR2 YFSETQ come from the germline V gene. The V and J ends lost 4 bases and 6 bases respectively, with 14 bases between them. This CDR3 region has 14 residues. In DNA, the CDR3 is TGCGCCAGCAGCCTCCCGGGGGCCTTCAATGAGCAGTTCTTC. This gives the protein CASSLPGAFNEQFF.

Comments on this clonotype: A much larger clonotype is one base distant, so this may be a read error. The CDR3 protein is CSARDEKVRETRYF. The CDR3 DNA reads TGCAGTGCTAGAGATGAGAAGGTTAGGGAGACCCGGTACTTC. This chain joins TRBV20-1 and TRBJ2-3; D may be TRBD2 (5 bases). This CDR3 has 14 amino acids. The germline V gene has CDR1 DFQATT and CDR2 SNEGSKA (reference sequence).